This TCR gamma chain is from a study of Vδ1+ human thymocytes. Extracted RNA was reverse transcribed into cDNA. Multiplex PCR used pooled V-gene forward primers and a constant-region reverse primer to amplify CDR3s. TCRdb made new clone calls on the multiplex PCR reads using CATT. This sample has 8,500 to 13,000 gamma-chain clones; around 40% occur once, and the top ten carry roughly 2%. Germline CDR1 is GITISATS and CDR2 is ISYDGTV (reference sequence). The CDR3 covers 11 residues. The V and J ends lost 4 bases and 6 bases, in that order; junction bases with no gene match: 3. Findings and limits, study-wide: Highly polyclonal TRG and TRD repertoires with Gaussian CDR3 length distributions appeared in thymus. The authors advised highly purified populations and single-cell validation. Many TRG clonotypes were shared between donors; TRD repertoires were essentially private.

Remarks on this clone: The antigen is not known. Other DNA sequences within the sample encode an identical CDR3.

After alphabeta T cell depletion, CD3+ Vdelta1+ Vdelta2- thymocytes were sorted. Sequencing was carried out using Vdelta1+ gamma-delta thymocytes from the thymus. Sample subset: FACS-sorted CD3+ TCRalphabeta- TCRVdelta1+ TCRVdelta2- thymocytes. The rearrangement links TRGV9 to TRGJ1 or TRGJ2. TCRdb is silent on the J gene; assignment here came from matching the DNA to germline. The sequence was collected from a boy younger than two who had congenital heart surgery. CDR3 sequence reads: CALWEGYKKLF. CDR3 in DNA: TGTGCCTTGTGGGAAGGTTATAAGAAACTCTTT.